This T cell receptor beta chain originates from a study of CD8 T cells in ankylosing spondylitis (dated by TCRdb to the late 2010s). Some background on the complete study: To find TCR variants linked to disease, the study profiled T cell receptor beta repertoires in ankylosing spondylitis patients and healthy donors. Peripheral blood was sampled, and synovial fluid was additionally collected from ankylosing spondylitis patients. In total, the full study cohort was made up of roughly 110 healthy donors and approximately 24 ankylosing spondylitis patients. What the work shows at the level of the full study, not this receptor alone: Some of the motif variants had been reported before in the synovial fluid and blood of reactive arthritis patients, a finding that suggests common disease-initiation mechanisms. Blood from ankylosing spondylitis patients appeared to be characterized by a TCR beta motif composed of under ten highly homologous amino acid variants. The disease-linked clones showed a CD8+ phenotype and occurred at relatively low frequencies in peripheral blood. The disease-linked clones were reported to be significantly enriched in matched synovial fluid samples from ankylosing spondylitis patients.

As to this clonotype: It has no known antigen specificity. No much larger clonotype is one base removed from it; base qualities were not supplied.

CDR1 and CDR2 (DFQATT, SNEGSKA) derive from the germline V gene (reference sequence). V is pared back by 5 bases and J by 7 bases, with 12 bases lying between the germline termini. CDR3 length: 12 amino acids, cysteine to phenylalanine. Only CDR3 DNA remains: 36 bases, in frame from the first base. The instrument given in TCRdb is Illumina HiSeq 2500. Quantitative 5'-RACE with molecular barcodes was used to prepare TCR beta libraries. The authors' analysis ran thus. Disease-linked TCR variants were identified with a new computational method built on a probabilistic model of VDJ rearrangement. The public sequencing data were trimmed at Q25 with fastp and processed into clonotypes with MiXCR by TCRdb, which kept only in-frame beta chains. A single entry per CDR3 protein holds the most common genes and DNA from its merged rows. TCRdb's processing, not the study's, gives the V and J calls here. This sample holds about 840,000 distinct CDR3 sequences; over 9.5% were observed only once. 0.51% of the sample goes to the ten largest clones.

The receptor's source is a male donor with ankylosing spondylitis. Rearrangement joined TRBV20-1 to TRBJ2-1; the D gene remains uncertain. The sample consisted of blood, either unsorted or a sorted T cell fraction (not recorded which). The DNA is as follows: TGCAGTGCTGCTCCTGATAGGAATGAGCAGTTCTTC. It specifies CSAAPDRNEQFF.